This TCR beta chain is from a study of OX40 agonist ivuxolimab in advanced cancers. Germline values: CDR1 LNHDA, CDR2 SQIVND (reference sequence). CDR3 size: 14 residues. V was clipped by 5 bases and J by 4 bases, with 14 bases between them. Method: immunoSEQ multiplex PCR; TCRdb's copy keeps in-frame clones and lacks some. Of 55,000 to 65,000 clones listed, 86% are singletons. The specimen was CD4+ or CD8+ T cells sorted from blood, collected in a trial of the OX40 agonist ivuxolimab. The chain employs TRBV19 and TRBJ2-5; weak D call: TRBD2 (7 bases). The TCR sequence derives from an adult with an advanced solid tumor such as melanoma, head and neck, liver or kidney cancer. The CDR3 nucleotides are TGTGCCAGTAGTCGGGGGGCTAAGGGAGAGACCCAGTACTTC. Residues: CASSRGAKGETQYF.